The present entry profiles one T cell receptor (beta chain) with its context. Its target is not known. This sample is drawn from a study of blood T cells in healthy people across ages. Study-wide results and caveats: Naive T cell percentage and TCR beta diversity correlated strongly.

Germline V lookup: CDR1 SGHTA, CDR2 FQGTGA. The CDR3 consists of 12 residues. V lost 1 base and J lost 6, with 4 bases in between. Using a J-beta primer mix together with a sample-barcoded 5' primer, a second PCR was run for about 6 to 12 cycles. TCRdb used MiXCR to reprocess the 5' RACE reads, holding one entry per CDR3 protein. The table shows roughly 560,000 distinct CDR3 sequences, with nearly 25% occurring only once. Separately, the same data were catalogued under a study of T cells of mothers and their children.

The V and J genes are TRBV7-3 and TRBJ2-1, with D hard to call. Source material: blood. The origin of this receptor is a boy aged 5-17 years in good health. The CDR3 DNA follows: TGTGCCAGCAGCTTAATGAGCAATGAGCAGTTCTTC. It translates to CASSLMSNEQFF. Supplemented by reference TRBV7-3 and TRBJ2-1, the full variable domain reads GAGVSQTPSNKVTEKGKYVELRCDPISGHTALYWYRQSLGQGPEFLIYFQGTGAADDSGLPNDRFFAVRPEGSVSTLKIQRTERGDSAVYLCASSLMSNEQFFGPGTRLTVL.